Described below is a single T cell receptor beta chain sequence and its context. This clonotype has a count of ten or more. Its cognate antigen has yet to be identified. The input lacks base qualities; no much larger clone sits a single base away. The donors were some 36 Caucasian individuals from Russia, aged roughly 6 to 90 years, who were systemically healthy. Each donor gave roughly 9 milliliters of peripheral blood, drawn into EDTA-treated Vacutainer tubes. Ficoll-Paque density-gradient centrifugation was used to isolate PBMCs, with at least 7 million per sample. Trizol reagent was used to extract total RNA from PBMCs, with at least 5 micrograms per sample. For every donor, flow cytometry on a PBMC aliquot measured the percentage of naive CD45RAhigh/CD27high T cells. The data are from a study of blood T cells in healthy people across ages (dated by TCRdb to the mid-2010s). With respect to the entire study: In model experiments, template switching captured about one uniquely barcoded TCR beta cDNA molecule for every two T cells. The study measured age-related changes in TCR beta repertoire diversity using deep sequencing normalized with unique cDNA molecular identifiers. Two additional independent replicas of 1 million unique cDNA reads from the same blood draw were analyzed for two donors (one aged 18 to 30 and one aged 80 or older). The donors were divided into four age groups: young (average around 16 years), middle-aged (roughly 40), aged (about 62) and long-lived (roughly 86). To avoid experimental bias, donors of different ages were spread randomly across the sequencing lanes. Broader findings and caveats from the paper: Donor CMV infection status was unknown, potentially confounding age-related changes in expanded clonotypes. As age increased, observed TCR beta diversity per million T cells dropped in a roughly linear way, and a significant reduction was already evident by age 40. Compared with the aged group, the long-lived group had more naive CD4+ T cells, fewer expanded clones and increased TCR diversity, suggesting age selection. Observed TCR beta diversity correlated strongly with the percentage of naive T cells measured by flow cytometry. Estimates of total diversity based on one million sequenced T cells were regarded as lower bounds and as underestimates. Bulk unsorted PBMC profiling prevented conclusive comparison of naive and antigen-experienced compartments.

The method behind the library was 5' RACE. A second PCR of about 6 to 12 cycles was performed with a sample-barcoded 5' primer and a J-beta primer mix. Each TCR beta cDNA molecule received a unique molecular identifier from a template-switch 5' adaptor carrying 12 random nucleotides. Each sample yielded at least 2.5 million CDR3-containing paired-end reads. The Mint cDNA synthesis kit, primed by a TRBC-specific oligonucleotide, was used to synthesize first-strand cDNA from all RNA. Following uracil-DNA glycosylase treatment, all cDNA underwent a first 18-cycle PCR with the universal primers M1SS and BC2_uni_R. For the original study's pipeline: Normalization of each sample was performed by random selection of 1 million high-quality reads, each carrying a distinct molecular identifier. Instead of being binned into consensus sequences, reads that shared molecular identifiers were thrown out. CDR3 identification, clonotype clustering and error correction used MiTCR with a Q25 quality threshold and the strictest error-elimination algorithm. A nonparametric unseen species model using Euler transformation provided a lower-bound estimate of total TCR beta diversity. Using fastp trimming at Q25 and MiXCR clonotype assembly, TCRdb reanalyzed the public sequencing data and kept in-frame beta chains. Entries that share a CDR3 protein sequence are merged under the most common genes and DNA. The V and J calls and clone size are TCRdb's, not the authors'. This sample comprises some 1.8 million distinct CDR3 sequences, approximately 40% of them detected only once. The ten largest clones add up to roughly 23% of the sample.

CDR1 and CDR2, looked up from the germline V gene, are SQVTM and ANQGSEA. V is pared back by 6 bases and J by 5 bases, with 19 bases lying between the germline termini. Spanning cysteine to phenylalanine, the CDR3 consists of 14 amino acids. The entry retains the CDR3 DNA only, 42 bases that are in frame from base 1. Input material: blood. Recombination joined TRBV29-1 with TRBJ2-5, with a tentative D gene TRBD1 over 6 matching bases. This receptor was identified in a human donor in good health. CDR3 loop: CSVRWQGFSETQYF. The DNA sequence is as follows: TGCAGCGTCCGATGGCAGGGGTTTTCGGAGACCCAGTACTTC.